This T cell receptor beta chain comes out of a study of spatial heterogeneity in lung cancer. Background on the study: The study found that TCR transcript counts in tumor regions correlated strongly with a matched bulk RNA-seq T cell module score. Study results and limitations: Within tumors, counts of expanded alpha and beta TCRs tracked tumor mutation counts.

Concerning this clonotype itself: As yet, its antigen is unknown.

The sample's time point: sample taken at primary tumor resection. MiXCR was run by TCRdb on the 5' RACE reads, yielding one entry per CDR3 protein. The sample shows roughly 15,000 distinct CDR3 sequences, less than 9.5% of them seen only once. The length of the CDR3 is 13 residues. Trimming removed 4 bases from V and 6 bases from J; junction bases left unmatched: 5. Germline CDR1 DFQATT, CDR2 SNEGSKA (reference sequence). The clonotype comes from a male donor with early-stage non-small cell lung cancer. This chain joins TRBV20-1 and TRBJ2-4, with 8 bases matching TRBD2. This specimen was lung tumor tissue, taken at surgery. The CDR3 bases are TGCAGTGCTAAAGCGGGAGATGCAAACATTCAGTACTTC. Residues: CSAKAGDANIQYF.